This TCR beta chain was sequenced during a study of OX40 agonist ivuxolimab in advanced cancers. Study details: Partial responses were seen in three patients, one with hepatocellular carcinoma and two with cutaneous melanoma.

CDR1 MNHEY and CDR2 SVGAGI come from the germline V gene. The CDR3 covers 15 residues. Trimming took off 4 bases at V and 0 bases at J, with 13 bases between the two ends. Only in-frame clones appear in the TCRdb table, and some are missing; sequencing was by immunoSEQ multiplex PCR. This table holds over 55,000 clones, about 93% found once. The rearrangement uses TRBV6-5 and TRBJ2-7; a weak D match, TRBD1 (5 bases). Sample: CD4+ or CD8+ T cells sorted from blood, taken in a trial of the OX40 agonist ivuxolimab. The receptor was derived from an adult with an advanced solid tumor such as melanoma, head and neck, liver or kidney cancer. The CDR3 sequence: CASSWGRGSSYEQYF. In DNA form, the CDR3 reads TGTGCCAGCAGTTGGGGAAGGGGCAGCTCCTACGAGCAGTACTTC.